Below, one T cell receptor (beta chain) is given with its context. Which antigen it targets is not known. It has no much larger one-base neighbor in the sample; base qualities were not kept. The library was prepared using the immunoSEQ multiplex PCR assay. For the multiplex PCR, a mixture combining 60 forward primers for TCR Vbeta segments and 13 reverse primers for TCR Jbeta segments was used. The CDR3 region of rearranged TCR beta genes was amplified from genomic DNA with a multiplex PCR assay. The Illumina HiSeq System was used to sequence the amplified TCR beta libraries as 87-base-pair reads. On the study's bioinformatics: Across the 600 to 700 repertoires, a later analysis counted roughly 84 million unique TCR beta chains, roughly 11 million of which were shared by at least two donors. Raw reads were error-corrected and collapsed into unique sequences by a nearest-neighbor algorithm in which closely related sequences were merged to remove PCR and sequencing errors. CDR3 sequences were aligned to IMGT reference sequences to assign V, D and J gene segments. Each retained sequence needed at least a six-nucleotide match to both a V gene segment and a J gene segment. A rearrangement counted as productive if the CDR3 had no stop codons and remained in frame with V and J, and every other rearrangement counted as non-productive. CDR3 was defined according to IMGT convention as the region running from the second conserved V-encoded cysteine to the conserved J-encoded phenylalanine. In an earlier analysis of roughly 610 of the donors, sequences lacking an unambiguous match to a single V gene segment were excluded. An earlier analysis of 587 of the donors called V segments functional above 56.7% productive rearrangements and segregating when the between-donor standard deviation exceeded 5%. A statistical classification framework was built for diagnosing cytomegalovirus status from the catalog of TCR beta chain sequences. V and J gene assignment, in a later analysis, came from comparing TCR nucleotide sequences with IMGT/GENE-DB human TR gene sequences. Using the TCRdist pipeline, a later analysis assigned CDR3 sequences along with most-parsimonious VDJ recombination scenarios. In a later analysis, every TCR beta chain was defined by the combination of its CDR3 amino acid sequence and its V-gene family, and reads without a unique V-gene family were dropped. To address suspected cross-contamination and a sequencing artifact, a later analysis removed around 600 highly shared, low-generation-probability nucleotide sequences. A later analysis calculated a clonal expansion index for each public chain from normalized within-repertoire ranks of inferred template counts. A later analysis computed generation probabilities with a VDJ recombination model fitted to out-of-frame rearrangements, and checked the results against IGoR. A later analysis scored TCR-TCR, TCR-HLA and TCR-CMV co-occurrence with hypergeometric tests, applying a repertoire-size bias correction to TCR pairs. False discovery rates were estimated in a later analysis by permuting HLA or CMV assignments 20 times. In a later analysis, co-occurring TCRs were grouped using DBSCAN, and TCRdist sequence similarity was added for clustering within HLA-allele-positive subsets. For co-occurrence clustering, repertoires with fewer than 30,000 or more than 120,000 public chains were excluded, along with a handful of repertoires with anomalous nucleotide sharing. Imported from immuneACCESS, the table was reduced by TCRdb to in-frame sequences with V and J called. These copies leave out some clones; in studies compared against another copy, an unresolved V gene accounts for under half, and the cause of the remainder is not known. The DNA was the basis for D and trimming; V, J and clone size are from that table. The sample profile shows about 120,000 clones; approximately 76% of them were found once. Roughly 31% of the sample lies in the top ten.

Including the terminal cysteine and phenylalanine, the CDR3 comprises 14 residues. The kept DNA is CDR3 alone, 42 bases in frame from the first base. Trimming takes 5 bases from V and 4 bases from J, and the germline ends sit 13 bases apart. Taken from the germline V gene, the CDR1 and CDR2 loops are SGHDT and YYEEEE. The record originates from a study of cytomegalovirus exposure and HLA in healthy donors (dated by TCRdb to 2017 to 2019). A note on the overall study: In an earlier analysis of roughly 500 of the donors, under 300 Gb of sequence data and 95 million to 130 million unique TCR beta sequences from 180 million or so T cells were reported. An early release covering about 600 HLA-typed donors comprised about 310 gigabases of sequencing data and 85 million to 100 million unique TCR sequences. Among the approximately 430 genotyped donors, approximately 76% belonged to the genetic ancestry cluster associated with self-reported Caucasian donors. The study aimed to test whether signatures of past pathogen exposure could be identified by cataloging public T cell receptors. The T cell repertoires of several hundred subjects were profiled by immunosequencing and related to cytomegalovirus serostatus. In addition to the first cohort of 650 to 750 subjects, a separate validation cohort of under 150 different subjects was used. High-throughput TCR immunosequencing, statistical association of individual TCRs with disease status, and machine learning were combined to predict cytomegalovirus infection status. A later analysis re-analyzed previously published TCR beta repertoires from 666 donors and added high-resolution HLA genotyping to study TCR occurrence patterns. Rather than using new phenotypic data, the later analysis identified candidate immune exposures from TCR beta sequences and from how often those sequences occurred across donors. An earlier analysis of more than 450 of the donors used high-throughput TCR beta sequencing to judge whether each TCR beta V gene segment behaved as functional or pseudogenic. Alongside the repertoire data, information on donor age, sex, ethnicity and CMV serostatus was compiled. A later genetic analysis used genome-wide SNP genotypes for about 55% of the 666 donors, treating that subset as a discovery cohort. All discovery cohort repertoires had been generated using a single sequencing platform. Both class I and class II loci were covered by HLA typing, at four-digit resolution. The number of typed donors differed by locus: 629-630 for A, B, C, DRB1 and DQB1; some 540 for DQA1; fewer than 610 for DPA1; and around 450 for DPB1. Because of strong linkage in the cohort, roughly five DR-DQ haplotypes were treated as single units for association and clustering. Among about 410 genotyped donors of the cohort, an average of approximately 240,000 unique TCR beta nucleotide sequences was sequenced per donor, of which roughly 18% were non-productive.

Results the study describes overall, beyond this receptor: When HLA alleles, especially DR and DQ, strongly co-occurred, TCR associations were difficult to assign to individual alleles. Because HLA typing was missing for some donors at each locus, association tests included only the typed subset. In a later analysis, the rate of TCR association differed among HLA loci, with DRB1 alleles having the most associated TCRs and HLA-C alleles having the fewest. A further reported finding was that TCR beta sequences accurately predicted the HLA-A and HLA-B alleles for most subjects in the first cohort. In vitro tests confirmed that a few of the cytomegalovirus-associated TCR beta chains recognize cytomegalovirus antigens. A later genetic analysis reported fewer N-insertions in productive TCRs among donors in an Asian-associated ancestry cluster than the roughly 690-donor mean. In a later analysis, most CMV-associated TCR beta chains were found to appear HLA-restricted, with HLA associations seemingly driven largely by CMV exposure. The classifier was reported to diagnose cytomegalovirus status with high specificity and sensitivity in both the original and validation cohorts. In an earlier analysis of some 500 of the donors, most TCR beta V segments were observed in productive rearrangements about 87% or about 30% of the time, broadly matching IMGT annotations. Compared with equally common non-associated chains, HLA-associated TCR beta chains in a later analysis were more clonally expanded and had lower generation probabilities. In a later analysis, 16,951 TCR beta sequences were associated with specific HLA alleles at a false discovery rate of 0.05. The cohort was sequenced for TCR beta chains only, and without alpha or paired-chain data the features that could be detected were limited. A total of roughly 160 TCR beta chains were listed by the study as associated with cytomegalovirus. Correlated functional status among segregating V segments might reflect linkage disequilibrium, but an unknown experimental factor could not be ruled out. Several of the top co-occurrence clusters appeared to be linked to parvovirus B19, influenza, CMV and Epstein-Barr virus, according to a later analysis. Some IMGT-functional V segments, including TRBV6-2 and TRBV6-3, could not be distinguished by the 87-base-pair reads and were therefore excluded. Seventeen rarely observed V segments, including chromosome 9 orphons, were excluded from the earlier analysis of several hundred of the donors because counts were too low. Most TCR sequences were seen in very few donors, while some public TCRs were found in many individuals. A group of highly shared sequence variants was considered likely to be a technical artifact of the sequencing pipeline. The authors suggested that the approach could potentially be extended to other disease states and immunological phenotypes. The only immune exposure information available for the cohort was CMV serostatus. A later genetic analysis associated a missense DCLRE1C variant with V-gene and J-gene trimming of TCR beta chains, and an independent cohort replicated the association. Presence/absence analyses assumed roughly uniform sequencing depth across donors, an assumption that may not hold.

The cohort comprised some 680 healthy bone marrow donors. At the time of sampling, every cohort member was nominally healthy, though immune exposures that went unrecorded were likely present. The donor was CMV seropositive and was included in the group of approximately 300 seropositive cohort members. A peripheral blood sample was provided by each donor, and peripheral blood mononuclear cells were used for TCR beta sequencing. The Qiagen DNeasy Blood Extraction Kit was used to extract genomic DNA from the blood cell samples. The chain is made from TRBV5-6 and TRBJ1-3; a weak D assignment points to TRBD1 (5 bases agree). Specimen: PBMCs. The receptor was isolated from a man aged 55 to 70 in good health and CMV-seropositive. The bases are TGTGCCAGCAGGTCGAAGGGGCTGGGAAACACCATATATTTT. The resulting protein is CASRSKGLGNTIYF.